This TCR beta chain was profiled in a study of blood T cell repertoires in COVID-19. The overall study: COVID-19 samples, acute and convalescent, were from the United States, Italy and Spain. Sources were T cells, B-cell-depleted T cells, or PBMCs; the material itself was cDNA or gDNA.

Per the original data handling: Reference gene primer amplification yielded estimated nucleated cell counts. The method was immunoSEQ multiplex PCR; TCRdb's version includes in-frame clones alone and lacks a portion of them. V, J and clone size are those of that table, while D and trimming were read from the DNA. In the table there are 90,000 or so clones, over 80% of which are singletons. Trimming removed 4 bases from V and 0 bases from J, with 10 bases in between. CDR1 is MDHEN and CDR2 is SYDVKM in the germline V gene. CDR3 length equals 15 residues. The TCR originated in a human donor with active COVID-19. The donor label of this sample is uncertain. The sample consisted of peripheral blood. The V call is TRBV28, the J call TRBJ1-3; no firm D call. For the CDR3, the DNA is TGTGCCAGCAGTTCTTGGGCCCCCTCTGGAAACACCATATATTTT. Protein: CASSSWAPSGNTIYF.